This TCR beta chain comes out of a study of OX40 agonist ivuxolimab in advanced cancers. Generated by immunoSEQ multiplex PCR, the TCRdb table keeps only in-frame clones and is missing some. The table shows about 24,000 clones, with 88% occurring only once. The V gene's germline CDR1 is MNHEY and CDR2 SMNVEV (reference sequence). V shed 1 base and J 2 bases; nucleotides not matched to a gene: 6. CDR3 length: 17 residues. J is TRBJ2-5 and V is TRBV27; 11 bases are shared with TRBD2. The sequence came from an adult with an advanced solid tumor such as melanoma, head and neck, liver or kidney cancer. Material: CD4+ or CD8+ T cells sorted from blood, obtained in a trial of the OX40 agonist ivuxolimab. The CDR3 reads CASSLYLTSGVQETQYF. Written as DNA, the CDR3 is TGTGCCAGCAGTTTATATCTGACTAGCGGGGTACAAGAGACCCAGTACTTC.